The 5 T cell receptor beta chains in this list originate from one sample, sequenced in a study of CD8+ T cells in alopecia areata. cDNA prepared by RNA extraction and subsequent reverse transcription served as the template for sequencing. This table comes from immunoSEQ multiplex PCR, and its TCRdb copy is limited to in-frame clones, with some not included. The table includes 150,000 to 250,000 clones, more than 45% detected once. The treatment denotes: oral pan-JAK inhibitor, 5-10 mg twice daily. Sample: CD4+ T cells sorted from blood, taken at week 24, from a patient treated with tofacitinib. The receptors were sampled from a human donor with alopecia areata.

This clone was found a few times. This sequence joins TRBV5-4 and TRBJ2-1; D is undetermined. Germline V gene lookup returns CDR1 SGHNT and CDR2 YYREEE (reference sequence). With 2 bases removed from V and 4 bases from J, the gap between germline ends came to 7 bases. The CDR3 is 13 amino acids. The DNA for the CDR3 is TGTGCCAGCAGCTTTACAGATTACAATGAGCAGTTCTTC. Protein sequence: CASSFTDYNEQFF.

The chain joins TRBV9 to TRBJ1-5, with D possibly matching TRBD1 (5 bases). The germline gives CDR1 SGDLS, CDR2 YYNGEE. The CDR3 has 15 amino acids. Trimming shortened V by 0 bases and J by 0 bases, and 7 bases separated the two germline ends. The CDR3 is CASSVVGGSNQPQHF. In nucleotides, the CDR3 is TGTGCCAGCAGCGTAGTGGGGGGTAGCAATCAGCCCCAGCATTTT. The variable domain in full, completed from reference TRBV9 and TRBJ1-5, reads DSGVTQTPKHLITATGQRVTLRCSPRSGDLSVYWYQQSLDQGLQFLIQYYNGEERAKGNILERFSAQQFPDLHSELNLSSLELGDSALYFCASSVVGGSNQPQHFGDGTRLSIL.

The chain uses TRBV6-5 and TRBJ1-2; no clear D. Germline V lookup: CDR1 MNHEY, CDR2 SVGAGI. Trimming shortened V by 5 bases and J by 7 bases, and 11 bases separated the two germline ends. The CDR3 totals 12 residues. CDR3 protein: CASSAPGSGYTF. In nucleotides, the CDR3 is TGTGCCAGCAGTGCACCGGGATCTGGCTACACCTTC.

The rearrangement uses TRBV7-2 and TRBJ2-7; TRBD2 matches 12 bases. Germline trimming cut 2 bases from V and 7 bases from J; bases unmatched to any gene: 15. This CDR3 spans 18 amino acids. CDR1 SGHTA and CDR2 FQGNSA come from the germline V gene. The CDR3 loop is CASSLRTWTSGTSSEQYF. The CDR3 DNA reads TGTGCCAGCAGCTTAAGAACATGGACTAGCGGGACCTCTAGTGAGCAGTACTTC.

The chain carries TRBV5-1 and TRBJ1-1; perhaps TRBD1 as D (5 bases). Germline CDR1 is SGHRS and CDR2 is YFSETQ. The CDR3 is 14 amino acids. V lost 10 bases to trimming and J lost 3 bases, with 19 bases between them. The CDR3 sequence: CAPRGHRTDTEAFF. The CDR3, as DNA: TGCGCCCCAAGGGGCCATCGCACGGACACTGAAGCTTTCTTT.